The entry below describes one T cell receptor beta chain. The target antigen is unknown. This sample stems from a study of response to subunit inactivated influenza vaccine. Broader study findings: Researchers suggested that each seasonal influenza vaccination recruits few new T cells.

V shed 5 bases and J 3 bases; nucleotides not matched to a gene: 4. This CDR3 is 15 amino acids long. Via MiXCR, TCRdb re-called the RT-PCR reads, giving one row per CDR3 protein. Counted here are roughly 760,000 distinct CDR3 sequences, 21% occurring once; the ten biggest clones make up about 9.4%. This material consisted of PBMCs from blood, taken about 5 days after vaccination. J is TRBJ2-1 and V is TRBV12-3 or TRBV12-4, with 10 bases identical to TRBD2. This receptor was identified in a man in his forties or fifties who received an inactivated influenza vaccine. Written as DNA, the CDR3 is TGTGCCAGCAGTAATCTAGCGGGAGTCTACAATGAGCAGTTCTTC. Translation gives CASSNLAGVYNEQFF.